A selection of T cell receptor beta chains follows, all from one sample in a study of blood T cells in healthy people across ages. TCRdb reanalysed the 5' RACE reads using MiXCR and keeps one entry per CDR3 protein. This table has about 780,000 distinct CDR3 sequences, under 30% appearing once. The sample was also linked to a second study, of T cells of mothers and their children.

The sample consisted of blood. Source of these receptors: a boy between 10 and 17 years old in good health. Each CDR3 is given with its conserved first and last residue. Fields, in order: J gene, clone size, V gene, D gene, CDR3 DNA, CDR3 protein. A D gene is named only where the DNA matches it firmly. Expanded clones get a size class; other rows say once, few or many, or leave the size out.

TRBJ1-1 few TRBV5-5 - TGTGCCAGCAGGTTTACCCGGTCTGGGAACACTGAAGCTTTCTTT CASRFTRSGNTEAFF
TRBJ1-1 - TRBV25-1 - TGTGCCAGCAGTGCGGGGGACCGTGAAGCTTTCTTT CASSAGDREAFF
TRBJ2-3 - TRBV5-1 - TGCGCCAGCAGTCCGGGAAGGATCTCAGATACGCAGTATTTT CASSPGRISDTQYF
TRBJ1-2 few TRBV19 - TGTGCCAGTAGTACCCGTCCCAGGGGAGTCTATGGCTACACCTTC CASSTRPRGVYGYTF
TRBJ1-6 few TRBV30 - TGTGCCTGGAGTGTACTATTGGCCCCTGGGAGCTCCTATAATTCACCCCTCCACTTT CAWSVLLAPGSSYNSPLHF
TRBJ2-1 once TRBV7-2 TRBD2 TGTGCCAGCAGCCAAACTAGCGGGGGGGCCATTCTGTACAATGAGCAGTTCTTC CASSQTSGGAILYNEQFF
TRBJ2-1 few TRBV15 TRBD2 TGTGCCACCAGCAGAGGAAGCGGGGTGGCGTACGATGAGCAGTTCTTC CATSRGSGVAYDEQFF
TRBJ2-5 - TRBV20-1 - TGCAGTGCTAGAATAGGGTACCGGGCCCTCCAAGAGACCCAGTACTTC CSARIGYRALQETQYF
TRBJ2-3 - TRBV18 - TGTGCCAGCTCAATGATTACAGATACGCAGTATTTT CASSMITDTQYF
TRBJ2-1 - TRBV29-1 TRBD2 TGCAGCGTTGTAAAATTAGCGGGCTACAATGAGCAGTTCTTC CSVVKLAGYNEQFF
TRBJ1-6 - TRBV3-1 TRBD1 TGTGCCAGCAGCCAGGGGGGACAGCTTAATTCACCCCTCCACTTT CASSQGGQLNSPLHF
TRBJ2-3 - TRBV12-3/TRBV12-4 - TGTGGCAGCAGCCTAACAGATACGCAGTATTTT CGSSLTDTQYF
TRBJ2-2 - TRBV6-5 TRBD2 TGTGCCAGCAGTTACTCGATTTTAGCGGGGGGCTACAACACCGGGGAGCTGTTTTTT CASSYSILAGGYNTGELFF
TRBJ2-7 - TRBV20-1 - TGCAGTGCTAGAGAGGATGGTGGGCAGTACTTC CSAREDGGQYF
TRBJ1-4 few TRBV12-3/TRBV12-4 - TGTGCCAGCAGCCCATCGGCATGGAGCGAAAAACTGTTTTTT CASSPSAWSEKLFF
TRBJ1-2 few TRBV28 TRBD1 TGTGCCAGCAGTTCAGTGGACAGGGGAGTGTGGGGCTACACCTTC CASSSVDRGVWGYTF
TRBJ1-1 few TRBV6-1 - TGTGCCAGCAGTGACAAGGGGTTAATGAACACTGAAGCTTTCTTT CASSDKGLMNTEAFF
TRBJ2-5 - TRBV30 TRBD2 TGTGCCTGGAGGGGACTAGCGTGGCAAGAGACCCAGTACTTC CAWRGLAWQETQYF